Listed here are 5 T cell receptor beta chains from one sample, sequenced in a study of tumor-infiltrating lymphocytes in primary liver carcinoma (dated by TCRdb to about 2017). Without any cell sorting, total RNA and DNA were co-extracted from approximately 22-30 mg of bulk tissue using the AllPrep DNA/RNA mini kit. Instrument on record: Illumina HiSeq 2500. Starting from around 520 ng total RNA, TCRbeta-specific cDNA was produced by reverse transcription with a constant-region primer and ProtoScript II reverse transcriptase. TCRbeta libraries were built with three nested multiplex PCR rounds, a slightly modified ARM-PCR procedure. Each of the first two PCR rounds ran for approximately 10 cycles and used multiplex TRBV1-TRBV30 forward primers together with a Cbeta reverse primer. TCRdb reprocessed the public reads (quality trimming at Q25 with fastp, clone calling with MiXCR) and kept in-frame beta chains. Every entry covers one CDR3 protein and lists the most common genes and DNA from its rows. The sample table records about 59,000 distinct CDR3 sequences; around 64% of these occur just once. In total, the top ten clones hold about 56% of the sample.

Sequenced material: liver tumor tissue from sampling region 2. The sample's cell subset or site label, in plain terms: tumor region T2, inferior pole. The receptors derive from a man aged 35 to 55 with primary liver carcinoma and hepatitis B virus infection.

In regard to this clonotype: With a much larger clone just one base away, this may be a read error. The chain's CDR3 is CARSSPSSGPNF. Here the CDR3 DNA reads TGTGCCAGGAGTTCTCCTTCTAGCGGGCCTAACTTC. The V call is TRBV28, the J call TRBJ2-5; 8 nucleotides agree with TRBD2. The CDR3 is 12 amino acids. CDR1 and CDR2 (germline): MDHEN, SYDVKM. Filled out from reference TRBV28 and TRBJ2-5, the complete variable domain reads DVKVTQSSRYLVKRTGEKVFLECVQDMDHENMFWYRQDPGLGLRLIYFSYDVKMKEKGDIPEGYSVSREKKERFSLILESASTNQTSMYLCARSSPSSGPNFGPGTRLLVL.

As for this clonotype: Lacking the conserved final phenylalanine or tryptophan, this CDR3 likely reflects a read error. The DNA is omitted, as the CDR3 cannot be located on it reliably, and the CDR3 follows TCRdb's listing. V and J are TRBV11-2 and TRBJ1-1; TRBD1, as called in the table, went unchecked against the DNA. Germline V gene lookup returns CDR1 SGHAT and CDR2 FQNNGV. The CDR3 totals 14 residues, both ends included. The chain's CDR3 is CASSRDMVMTEDFL.

In regard to this clonotype: The conserved phenylalanine or tryptophan normally closing the CDR3 is absent here, so this likely arose from a read error. The DNA is omitted, as the CDR3 cannot be located on it reliably, and the CDR3 follows TCRdb's listing. V and J are TRBV11-2 and TRBJ2-1; the tabulated D call, TRBD1, remains unverified against the DNA. The germline V gene has CDR1 SGHAT and CDR2 FQNNGV. The CDR3 region is 15 residues in length, termini included. This CDR3 is CANSLGGRVYNELFS.

A word on this clonotype: The junction departs from germline at one end; a sequencing error may be responsible. V and J are TRBV11-2 and TRBJ2-3; TRBD2 might be the D (5 bases). Germline V CDR1 and CDR2: SGHAT, FQNNGV. The length of the CDR3 is 13 residues. The CDR3 protein is CTSSPLADDTQYF. The CDR3 coding sequence is TGTACCAGCAGCCCGCTAGCAGACGATACGCAGTATTTT.

This clonotype was observed a few times. The chain recombines TRBV6-1 with TRBJ2-7, with a possible D match to TRBD2 (7 bases). The germline CDR1 and CDR2 sequences are MNHNS and SASEGT. The CDR3 sequence is 14 residues long. V dropped 10 bases and J dropped 5 bases, with 21 bases sitting between them. Here the CDR3 reads CATDKDSGGNEQYF. CDR3 sequence (DNA): TGTGCCACGGATAAAGACTCGGGGGGCAACGAGCAGTACTTC.